This paragraph reports one T cell receptor (beta chain). Per the original methods: Reference gene primer amplification gave nucleated cell count estimates. Clones were read by immunoSEQ multiplex PCR, and TCRdb kept only the in-frame ones, dropping some. D and trimming come from the DNA, and the V and J calls and clone size come from that table. The sample contains fewer than 150,000 clones, 90% of which appear only once. These data originate in a study of blood T cell repertoires in COVID-19. As for the study in general: Samples taken during acute and convalescent COVID-19 were collected in the United States, Italy and Spain.

The CDR3 loop spans 16 amino acids. V shed 0 bases and J shed 0 bases, with 11 bases lying between them. CDR1 and CDR2 (germline): MGHRA, YSYEKL. The rearrangement uses TRBV4-1 and TRBJ1-1; D is possibly TRBD1 (5 bases). Sequenced: peripheral blood. The clonotype was recovered from a woman in her forties or fifties with acute or convalescent COVID-19. This chain's CDR3 is CASSQDGGGMNTEAFF. CDR3 in DNA: TGCGCCAGCAGCCAAGATGGGGGGGGGATGAACACTGAAGCTTTCTTT.